This T cell receptor (beta chain) was obtained from a study of cytomegalovirus exposure and HLA in healthy donors. The study, taken as a whole, reports: Other equally common chains were less clonally expanded than HLA-associated TCR beta chains, a later analysis showed. Sequencing probably produced one cluster of sequence variants that were highly shared. Relative to the 666-donor mean, N-insertions were reportedly fewer in an Asian-associated ancestry cluster in a later analysis.

As to this clone: The antigen remains unidentified.

Germline V gene data show CDR1 as ENHRY and CDR2 as SYGVKD. The CDR3 spans 13 residues. V lost 11 bases, J lost 3 bases, and 7 bases stayed unmatched. The PCR used 60 Vbeta and 13 Jbeta primers. Original processing methods: Roughly 11 million shared chains were among the roughly 80 million unique TCR beta chains that a later analysis counted. Generated by immunoSEQ multiplex PCR, the TCRdb table keeps only in-frame clones and is missing some. That table supplies the V and J calls and clone size; D and trimming were determined from the DNA. The sample lists some 100,000 clones, 74% occurring once. V usage is TRBV10-3 and J usage is TRBJ1-3; 7 bases fit TRBD1. The clonotype originates from a human donor in good health. The sequenced sample consisted of PBMCs. The CDR3 here is CAATGRNGNTIYF. CDR3 sequence (DNA): TGTGCCGCGACAGGGAGGAATGGAAACACCATATATTTT.